These 22 T cell receptor beta chains were sequenced from one sample in a study of T cells in localized non-small cell lung cancer. The protocol was immunoSEQ multiplex PCR, while the TCRdb copy is restricted to in-frame clones and leaves out a portion. The table shows about 51,000 clones, with roughly 79% occurring only once. Sequences were derived from peripheral blood mononuclear cells, sampled before any cancer treatment. Receptor source: a man between 35 and 75 years old with stage III lung adenocarcinoma.

J is TRBJ2-7 and V is TRBV9; TRBD1 might be the D (7 bases). The germline V and J ends were trimmed by 4 bases and 3 bases, with 26 bases remaining between them. The germline V gene has CDR1 SGDLS and CDR2 YYNGEE. This CDR3 is built from 18 residues. The CDR3 region has the DNA TGTGCCAGCAGCTTAGCGACAGGGTTACCCGGAGGGGTCTACGAGCAGTACTTC. Protein sequence: CASSLATGLPGGVYEQYF. The full variable domain, its missing parts supplied by reference TRBV9 and TRBJ2-7, is DSGVTQTPKHLITATGQRVTLRCSPRSGDLSVYWYQQSLDQGLQFLIQYYNGEERAKGNILERFSAQQFPDLHSELNLSSLELGDSALYFCASSLATGLPGGVYEQYFGPGTRLTVT.

This clone was seen a single time. This sequence joins TRBV19 and TRBJ1-4; D is uncertain. The CDR3 has 16 amino acids. The ends were cut back, 6 bases at V and 0 bases at J, with 14 bases in the middle. Germline lookup yields CDR1 LNHDA and CDR2 SQIVND (reference sequence). The CDR3 DNA reads as TGTGCCAGTAGCTCGGACGGCTTTACAACTAATGAAAAACTGTTTTTT. It translates to CASSSDGFTTNEKLFF.

The CDR3 nucleotides read TGTGCCAGCTCACCGACAGGGGCCCCCCACTCTGGGGCCAACGTCCTGACTTTC. It encodes CASSPTGAPHSGANVLTF. The chain employs TRBV18 and TRBJ2-6; 8 bases align to TRBD1. The germline CDR1 and CDR2 sequences are KGHSH and LQKENI. V was clipped by 3 bases and J by 0 bases; unmatched bases: 7. There are 18 residues in the CDR3.

This clone was counted a few times. This rearrangement joins TRBV25-1 to TRBJ1-1; a weak D match, TRBD1 (5 bases). Germline values: CDR1 MGHDK, CDR2 SYGVNS. The CDR3 contains 12 residues. V lost 6 bases to trimming and J lost 3 bases, with 8 bases between them. In DNA, the CDR3 is TGTGCCAGCAGGGGGGGGGACACTGAAGCTTTCTTT. Encoded protein: CASRGGDTEAFF.

The chain combines TRBV6-4 with TRBJ2-3, with D unresolved. Trimming removed 3 bases at V and 6 bases at J, with 4 bases between. The V gene's germline CDR1 is MRHNA and CDR2 SNTAGT. The CDR3 spans 11 residues. The CDR3 DNA sequence: TGTGCCAGCAGTGAGGGGGATACGCAGTATTTT. It encodes CASSEGDTQYF.

The chain links TRBV7-2 to TRBJ2-1; TRBD2 agrees at 7 bases. V lost 4 bases, J lost 8 bases, and 8 bases stayed unmatched. Germline V gives CDR1 SGHTA, CDR2 FQGNSA. CDR3 size: 14 residues. This chain's CDR3 is CASSYKGLNDEQFF. Here the CDR3 DNA reads TGTGCCAGCAGCTATAAGGGACTAAATGATGAGCAGTTCTTC.

The chain links TRBV5-1 to TRBJ2-1; D unclear. This CDR3 contains 13 residues. The V and J ends lost 0 bases and 4 bases respectively, with 5 bases between them. In germline, CDR1 is SGHRS, CDR2 YFSETQ. The CDR3 region is CASSLEAYNEQFF. The CDR3 DNA is TGCGCCAGCAGCTTGGAGGCTTACAATGAGCAGTTCTTC.

The chain employs TRBV19 and TRBJ2-2; 8 nucleotides match TRBD2. V gave up 4 bases and J gave up 4 bases; unmatched junction bases: 14. Germline V gives CDR1 LNHDA, CDR2 SQIVND (reference sequence). This CDR3 is built from 18 residues. The CDR3 DNA reads as TGTGCCAGTAGTAGATATCACGGGGGGGCAGTTGGCACCGGGGAGCTGTTTTTT. Amino acids: CASSRYHGGAVGTGELFF.

This sequence joins TRBV25-1 and TRBJ2-3, with no clear D. Germline V gene data show CDR1 as MGHDK and CDR2 as SYGVNS. V was pared by 3 bases and J by 0 bases, with 10 bases between. The CDR3 runs 15 residues. The chain's CDR3 is CASSDRYTSTDTQYF. CDR3 DNA: TGTGCCAGCAGTGACCGGTACACTAGCACAGATACGCAGTATTTT. The entire variable domain, with the rest obtained from reference TRBV25-1 and TRBJ2-3, is as follows: EADIYQTPRYLVIGTGKKITLECSQTMGHDKMYWYQQDPGMELHLIHYSYGVNSTEKGDLSSESTVSRIRTEHFPLTLESARPSHTSQYLCASSDRYTSTDTQYFGPGTRLTVL.

The genes are TRBV5-1 and TRBJ2-7, with D possibly being TRBD2 (5 bases). Germline V gives CDR1 SGHRS, CDR2 YFSETQ. The CDR3 extends over 11 amino acids. Trimming shortened V by 3 bases and J by 4 bases, and 5 bases separated the two germline ends. CDR3 in amino acids: CASSSGYEQYF. The CDR3 DNA is TGCGCCAGCAGCTCGGGGTACGAGCAGTACTTC.

This sequence joins TRBV19 and TRBJ1-4, with TRBD1 matching over 8 bases. J gave up 7 bases and V 10 bases, and 8 bases lay outside the gene matches. Germline CDR1 and CDR2: LNHDA and SQIVND (reference sequence). This CDR3 contains 13 residues. The CDR3 is CATSQTGVEKLFF. The DNA of the CDR3 is TGTGCCACGTCCCAGACAGGGGTTGAAAAACTGTTTTTT.

This clone has a single count. The chain couples TRBV10-2 to TRBJ2-2, with no clear D. Germline V gene data show CDR1 as WSHSY and CDR2 as SAAADI. V was cut by 0 bases and J by 3 bases, with 8 bases left in between. The CDR3 extends over 15 amino acids. The DNA for the CDR3 is TGCGCCAGCAGTGAGTCGCGGTCGGACACCGGGGAGCTGTTTTTT. Its translation is CASSESRSDTGELFF.

The V gene is TRBV6-6, the J gene TRBJ1-5; 7 positions match TRBD1. Germline loops: CDR1 MNHNY, CDR2 SVGAGI (reference sequence). V shed 0 bases and J 4 bases; nucleotides not matched to a gene: 0. This CDR3 comprises 14 residues. CDR3 DNA sequence: TGTGCCAGCAGTTACTCGGACAGGAATCAGCCCCAGCATTTT. It yields the protein CASSYSDRNQPQHF.

The chain is built from TRBV15 and TRBJ2-1; maybe TRBD2 (7 bases). In germline, CDR1 is LNHNV, CDR2 YYDKDF (reference sequence). V lost 5 bases and J 6 bases, leaving 23 bases between the germline ends. The CDR3 length is 17 residues. In nucleotides, the CDR3 is TGTGCCACCAGCTCGGAGAGGGGGGGGGCTCGGCGCAATGAGCAGTTCTTC. This translates into CATSSERGGARRNEQFF.

The chain employs TRBV27 and TRBJ2-7, with 7 bases fitting TRBD1. Germline loops: CDR1 MNHEY, CDR2 SMNVEV (reference sequence). With V trimmed by 5 bases and J by 3 bases, 4 bases remained unmatched. This CDR3 region has 13 residues. CDR3 loop: CASSVGTVYEQYF. For the CDR3, the DNA is TGTGCCAGCAGTGTCGGGACAGTCTACGAGCAGTACTTC.

The CDR3 loop reads CASSDSGGGYGYTF. DNA for the CDR3: TGTGCCAGCAGTGATTCGGGCGGGGGTTATGGCTACACCTTC. V usage is TRBV2 and J usage is TRBJ1-2, with D tentatively TRBD1 (5 bases). The V end was cut by 3 bases, the J end by 5 bases, with 13 bases between. Germline V lookup: CDR1 SNHLY, CDR2 FYNNEI. The CDR3 totals 14 residues.

J is TRBJ2-7 and V is TRBV6-5; tentatively, D is TRBD1 (5 bases). The germline gives CDR1 MNHEY, CDR2 SVGAGI. Between the trimmed V and J ends, which lost 0 bases and 5 bases, there was a span of 11 bases. The CDR3 spans 14 residues. DNA for the CDR3: TGTGCCAGCAGTTACTCAAGGGCAGGGCACGAGCAGTACTTC. Protein product: CASSYSRAGHEQYF.

The chain employs TRBV29-1 and TRBJ2-7, with 12 nucleotides matching TRBD2. This CDR3 is 13 amino acids long. Germline V gene lookup returns CDR1 SQVTM and CDR2 ANQGSEA. V lost 7 bases, J lost 1 base, and 2 bases stayed unmatched. The CDR3 here is CSAGLAGSYEQYF. For the CDR3, the DNA is TGCAGCGCTGGACTAGCGGGGTCCTACGAGCAGTACTTC.

The V gene is TRBV5-1, the J gene TRBJ2-1, with D possibly TRBD2 on 6 matching bases. Germline V gene sequence: CDR1 SGHRS, CDR2 YFSETQ. V gave up 0 bases and J gave up 15 bases, with 25 bases separating them. The CDR3 totals 16 residues. The CDR3 coding sequence is TGCGCCAGCAGCTTGGGACCTTCCGGAGGGAGAAGGGAGTGGTTCTTC. It specifies CASSLGPSGGRREWFF.

The V and J genes are TRBV15 and TRBJ2-6; 8 nucleotides line up with TRBD1. CDR1 LNHNV and CDR2 YYDKDF come from the germline V gene (reference sequence). This CDR3 region has 18 residues. V lost 2 bases to trimming and J lost 0 bases; unmatched junction nucleotides: 6. In DNA, the CDR3 is TGTGCCACCAGCAGAAGACAGGGGCTTTACTCTGGGGCCAACGTCCTGACTTTC. Encoded protein: CATSRRQGLYSGANVLTF. Together with reference TRBV15 and TRBJ2-6, the CDR3 gives the full variable domain: DAMVIQNPRYQVTQFGKPVTLSCSQTLNHNVMYWYQQKSSQAPKLLFHYYDKDFNNEADTPDNFQSRRPNTSFCFLDIRSPGLGDTAMYLCATSRRQGLYSGANVLTFGAGSRLTVL.

This chain links TRBV7-2 with TRBJ2-7; tentatively, D is TRBD2 (5 bases). The CDR3 totals 15 residues. CDR1 and CDR2 from the germline V gene are SGHTA and FQGNSA. V was cut by 1 base and J by 0 bases, with 10 bases left in between. CDR3 in amino acids: CASSLDAGASYEQYF. CDR3 DNA sequence: TGTGCCAGCAGCTTAGACGCGGGCGCCTCCTACGAGCAGTACTTC.

This rearrangement joins TRBV5-1 to TRBJ2-5; 7 bases map to TRBD1. Germline values: CDR1 SGHRS, CDR2 YFSETQ. CDR3 length equals 15 residues. V gave up 0 bases and J gave up 7 bases; unmatched junction bases: 9. The CDR3 region is CASSLEKGAGGTQYF. The CDR3 bases are TGCGCCAGCAGCTTGGAAAAGGGGGCAGGGGGGACCCAGTACTTC.